This T cell receptor (beta chain) was recovered during a study of blood T cell repertoires in COVID-19 (dated by TCRdb to the early 2020s). With regard to the full study: Samples covering the acute and convalescent phases of COVID-19 were provided by collaborators in the United States, Italy and Spain. A freely available public database, intended as a resource for researchers studying the immune response to SARS-CoV-2, is where the repertoires were released. The dataset comprised deeply sampled blood TCRbeta repertoires from subjects exposed to, actively infected with, or recovered from COVID-19. Sample metadata almost always included a de-identified subject ID, COVID-19 status, age in years and sex. The prospective study material was composed of cDNA or gDNA derived from T cells, B-cell-depleted T cells, or PBMCs. Samples were obtained from the ongoing ImmuneRACE study (first 160 participants) and from about 1,300 subjects provided by 6 global collaborators. Where HLA class I and class II types were available, the types were taken from metadata supplied by the sample provider, not from assay-based typing. The research as a whole found: How much clinical and demographic metadata was included differed by source and by participant, and the metadata was provided uncurated.

Based on the germline V gene, the CDR1 and CDR2 sequences are SQVTM and ANQGSEA. Including the terminal cysteine and phenylalanine, the CDR3 comprises 14 residues. Kept here is only the CDR3 DNA, which spans 42 bases and is read in frame from base 1. V is pared back by 3 bases and J by 5 bases, with 16 bases lying between the germline termini. Worth noting for this clone: Its antigen target is currently unknown. The sample holds no much larger clone one base away, and base qualities are not on file.

TCRbeta CDR3 regions were amplified from genomic DNA using the immunoSEQ Assay, a bias-controlled multiplex PCR. Per the authors' processing: The number of nucleated cells in each sample was estimated by amplification of reference gene primers within the assay. Sequence reads were collapsed and filtered to measure the absolute abundance of every unique TCRbeta CDR3 rearrangement. For each sample, productive Simpson clonality was calculated as the square root of Simpson's diversity index across productive rearrangements. In TCRdb, the immuneACCESS table is reduced to in-frame sequences with V and J assigned. These tables do not hold every clone; where another copy was compared, an unresolved V gene accounts for under half, and the others remain unexplained. V and J calls and clone size are given by that table; D and trimming were obtained from the DNA. This sample is represented by some 180,000 clones; approximately 90% of them were singletons. 5% to 6.5% of the sample rests with the top ten.

Each collaborating institution followed its own protocols to collect whole blood in K2EDTA tubes. For TCRbeta analysis, collaborator samples were shipped as frozen whole blood, as isolated PBMCs, or as DNA extracted from either sample type. The origin of this receptor is a man between 35 and 55 years old with active or convalescent COVID-19. Sequenced input: peripheral blood. The chain is encoded by TRBV29-1 joined to TRBJ2-5; a tentative D call is TRBD2 (6 bases match). The sequence in DNA is TGCAGCGTTGACCCGGCCGGGGGAAGGGAGACCCAGTACTTC. Its protein product is CSVDPAGGRETQYF.